This section outlines one T cell receptor (beta chain) sequence together with its context. Authors' data handling: Estimated nucleated cell counts came from reference gene primer amplification. Sequencing used immunoSEQ multiplex PCR; TCRdb keeps in-frame clones, though not all of them. V and J calls and clone size come straight from that table; D and trimming were deduced from the DNA. The sample includes around 200,000 clones, about 88% of them seen just once. This entry comes from a study of blood T cell repertoires in COVID-19. Study summary: Both acute and convalescent COVID-19 samples were obtained from the United States, Italy and Spain. PBMCs, B-cell-depleted T cells, or T cells were the source of the cDNA or gDNA that made up the material.

The CDR3 has 15 amino acids. J gave up 5 bases and V 7 bases, and 9 bases lay outside the gene matches. CDR1 and CDR2 (germline): SEHNR, FQNEAQ (reference sequence). The chain employs TRBV7-9 and TRBJ2-5, with 11 bases aligning to TRBD1. Sequencing input: peripheral blood. The source of this sequence is a man between 35 and 55 years old with acute or convalescent COVID-19. CDR3 region: CASTSDRGRMETQYF. DNA for the CDR3: TGTGCCAGCACCTCGGACAGGGGGCGGATGGAGACCCAGTACTTC.